What follows describes a single TCR beta chain. The clone's antigen remains unknown. The sample holds no much larger clone one base away, and base qualities are not on file. This sample stems from a study of blood T cell repertoires in COVID-19 (dated by TCRdb to about 2020). Regarding the research as a whole: Samples covering the acute and convalescent phases of COVID-19 were provided by collaborators in the United States, Italy and Spain. The dataset comprised deeply sampled blood TCRbeta repertoires from subjects exposed to, actively infected with, or recovered from COVID-19. The samples were drawn from two sources: the first 160 participants of the ongoing ImmuneRACE study, and 1,200 or so subjects contributed by 6 global collaborators. HLA class I and class II types, where available, came from metadata supplied by the sample provider rather than from assay-based typing. A de-identified subject ID, COVID-19 status, age in years and sex were almost always included in the sample metadata. The prospective study material was composed of cDNA or gDNA derived from T cells, B-cell-depleted T cells, or PBMCs. The repertoires were released in a freely available public database intended as a resource for research on the immune response to SARS-CoV-2. Broader findings and caveats from the paper: The amount of clinical and demographic metadata varied by source and participant and was provided uncurated.

TCRbeta CDR3 regions were amplified from genomic DNA using the immunoSEQ Assay, a bias-controlled multiplex PCR. Concerning the study's data processing: The number of nucleated cells in each sample was estimated by amplification of reference gene primers within the assay. To quantify the absolute abundance of each unique TCRbeta CDR3 rearrangement, sequence reads were collapsed and filtered. For each sample, productive Simpson clonality was calculated as the square root of Simpson's diversity index over productive rearrangements. TCRdb mirrors the immuneACCESS table, restricted to in-frame sequences. Some clones are absent from its copies; in checked studies, under half trace to an unresolved V gene, and the reason for the others is unknown. V, J and clone size are those of that table, while D and trimming were read from the DNA. The sample table contains around 77,000 clones; only one count was recorded for 86% of them. Together, the top ten hold roughly a tenth of the sample.

Including cysteine and phenylalanine, the CDR3 has 14 amino acids. The DNA shown is the 42-base CDR3, in frame from base 1. The germline V gene (reference sequence) gives CDR1 as GTSNPN and CDR2 as SVGIG. At the junction V is shortened by 4 bases and J by 4 bases, with 16 bases in between. The collaborating institutions used their own protocols to collect whole blood in K2EDTA tubes. Collaborator samples were shipped for TCRbeta analysis as frozen whole blood, isolated PBMCs, or DNA extracted from either sample type. Sequencing was carried out using peripheral blood. This sequence was found in a man aged 65-85 years with active or convalescent COVID-19. The sequence joins TRBV30 to TRBJ1-2; D gene: possibly TRBD1, on 5 matching bases. The CDR3 protein sequence reads: CAWNKNRDSYGYTF. The DNA sequence is given as TGTGCCTGGAACAAGAACCGGGACTCCTATGGCTACACCTTC. This CDR3, with the reference TRBV30 and TRBJ1-2 proteins standing in past its ends, gives the full variable domain SQTIHQWPATLVQPVGSPLSLECTVEGTSNPNLYWYRQAAGRGLQLLFYSVGIGQISSEVPQNLSASRPQDRQFILSSKKLLLSDSGFYLCAWNKNRDSYGYTFGSGTRLTVV.